The 9 T cell receptor beta chains presented below share a single source sample, sequenced in a study of cytomegalovirus exposure and HLA in healthy donors. 60 Vbeta and 13 Jbeta primers were used in PCR. Profiled with immunoSEQ multiplex PCR; TCRdb holds only in-frame clones, not every one. The profile shows some 170,000 clones, more than 75% of them singletons. Source material: PBMCs. These receptors were taken from a young man in good health and CMV-seropositive.

This chain joins TRBV5-6 and TRBJ2-1; TRBD1 agrees at 11 bases. V shed 3 bases, J shed 7 bases, and the junction held 9 bases outside the gene matches. CDR1 and CDR2 from the germline V gene are SGHDT and YYEEEE. The CDR3 spans 16 residues. This CDR3 reads CASSWGTGGYVNEQFF. CDR3 nucleotides: TGTGCCAGCAGCTGGGGGACAGGGGGATACGTAAATGAGCAGTTCTTC.

This clone was seen once. The genes are TRBV2 and TRBJ2-3; 7 bases line up with TRBD2. CDR3 length: 15 amino acids. The germline V gene encodes CDR1 SNHLY and CDR2 FYNNEI. J lost 0 bases, V lost 8 bases, and 8 bases had no gene match. CDR3 in amino acids: CASSWEGLSTDTQYF. CDR3 DNA sequence: TGTGCCAGCTCTTGGGAGGGGCTTAGCACAGATACGCAGTATTTT.

The rearrangement joins TRBV5-1 to TRBJ2-5, with 8 bases that match TRBD2. In germline, CDR1 is SGHRS, CDR2 YFSETQ. V trimming: 1 base; J trimming: 0 bases; junction bases outside the gene matches: 8. The CDR3 spans 17 residues. The CDR3 sequence: CASSLHSGSTYQETQYF. The CDR3 DNA reads TGCGCCAGCAGCTTGCACAGCGGGAGCACGTACCAAGAGACCCAGTACTTC.

The gene calls are TRBV10-1 and TRBJ2-2; D is perhaps TRBD2 (6 bases). Per the germline V gene, CDR1 is WNHNN and CDR2 is SYGVQD (reference sequence). V was cut by 6 bases and J by 1 base, with 6 bases left in between. This CDR3 region has 13 residues. The CDR3 protein is CASRRENTGELFF. CDR3 coding DNA: TGCGCCAGCAGGCGGGAGAACACCGGGGAGCTGTTTTTT.

This clone was observed a handful of times. The chain carries TRBV4-1 and TRBJ1-3, with TRBD1 identical over 12 bases. The CDR3 is 15 amino acids. Germline loops: CDR1 MGHRA, CDR2 YSYEKL. V gave up 4 bases and J gave up 8 bases; unmatched junction bases: 6. The CDR3 coding sequence is TGCGCCAGCAGCCGGTGGGACAGGGGGCCGGACACCATATATTTT. As protein: CASSRWDRGPDTIYF.

The chain is built from TRBV6-5 and TRBJ2-7, with D perhaps matching TRBD1 (6 bases). This CDR3 region has 15 residues. Trimming left V 0 bases short and J 3 bases short, with 12 bases between. Germline V CDR1 and CDR2: MNHEY, SVGAGI. The CDR3 DNA is TGTGCCAGCAGTTACTCGACTATCAGGGGCTACGAGCAGTACTTC. Protein product: CASSYSTIRGYEQYF.

V is TRBV10-1 and J is TRBJ2-7; TRBD1 aligns across 9 bases. V shed 2 bases and J 3 bases; nucleotides not matched to a gene: 2. The CDR3 spans 14 residues. Germline V gene lookup returns CDR1 WNHNN and CDR2 SYGVQD (reference sequence). The CDR3 reads CASSEAGQGYEQYF. Written as DNA, the CDR3 is TGCGCCAGCAGTGAGGCGGGACAGGGCTACGAGCAGTACTTC.

This clone showed up just once. J is TRBJ1-2 and V is TRBV7-2; a possible D gene is TRBD1 (5 bases). The CDR3 spans 14 residues. CDR1 is SGHTA and CDR2 is FQGNSA in the germline V gene. V lost 1 base to trimming and J lost 3 bases, with 9 bases between them. In nucleotides, the CDR3 is TGTGCCAGCAGCTTAGATGCAGGGCACTATGGCTACACCTTC. Residues: CASSLDAGHYGYTF.

CDR3 DNA sequence: TGTGCCAGCAGCCCGGACAGGGGGCGAGTAAGACTGTTTTTT. Amino acid sequence: CASSPDRGRVRLFF. The chain employs TRBV6-6 and TRBJ1-4, with 11 positions matching TRBD1. The V segment lost 6 bases and the J segment 13 bases; nucleotides outside the gene matches: 10. Germline CDR1 is MNHNY and CDR2 is SVGAGI (reference sequence). The CDR3 is made up of 14 amino acids.